This entry lists 6 T cell receptor beta chains sequenced from one sample in a study of technical replicates of blood from a handful of donors. Clones were sequenced by immunoSEQ multiplex PCR, and TCRdb holds only the in-frame ones, with some missing. The sample has 90,000 to 100,000 clones; about 95% are singletons. The sequencing input was T cells isolated from PBMCs. These receptors all stem from a human donor in good health.

The rearrangement links TRBV10-3 to TRBJ2-7, with TRBD2 identical over 12 bases. The CDR3 runs to 16 residues. Germline V gene data show CDR1 as ENHRY and CDR2 as SYGVKD. The J segment lost 5 bases and the V segment lost 6 bases, leaving 11 bases of the junction unmatched. The CDR3 loop is CAISSTSGSGLDEQYF. CDR3 nucleotides: TGTGCCATCAGCTCGACTAGCGGGAGCGGATTGGACGAGCAGTACTTC.

The chain uses TRBV19 and TRBJ1-2, with 9 bases lining up with TRBD1. The J segment lost 4 bases and the V segment lost 2 bases, leaving 5 bases of the junction unmatched. Germline V gene data show CDR1 as LNHDA and CDR2 as SQIVND (reference sequence). The CDR3 runs to 15 residues. CDR3 bases: TGTGCCAGTAGTATATCCCCGACAGGGGGCTATGGCTACACCTTC. It is translated as CASSISPTGGYGYTF.

This sequence joins TRBV6-5 and TRBJ1-2, with 8 bases that match TRBD1. The CDR3 extends over 15 amino acids. The germline V gene has CDR1 MNHEY and CDR2 SVGAGI. The J segment lost 6 bases and the V segment lost 3 bases, leaving 9 bases of the junction unmatched. The CDR3 region is CASSYWVDRGDGYTF. In nucleotides, the CDR3 is TGTGCCAGCAGTTATTGGGTAGACAGGGGTGATGGCTACACCTTC.

J is TRBJ2-5 and V is TRBV5-5; tentatively, D is TRBD1 (6 bases). CDR3 length: 16 residues. From germline, CDR1 is SGHKS and CDR2 YYEKEE (reference sequence). The V end lost 5 bases, the J end lost 2 bases, and 19 bases lay between the germline ends. CDR3 loop: CASSYRGGPFQETQYF. CDR3 in DNA: TGTGCCAGCAGTTATCGAGGGGGTCCGTTTCAAGAGACCCAGTACTTC.

There are a few counts of this clone. This chain connects TRBV2 to TRBJ1-5, with unresolved D. Trimming cost V 3 bases and J 6 bases, with 15 bases left between them. Germline values: CDR1 SNHLY, CDR2 FYNNEI. The CDR3 contains 15 residues. The CDR3 DNA is TGTGCCAGCAGTGAGGAGGCAACTGTGGGTCAGCCCCAGCATTTT. Translating gives CASSEEATVGQPQHF.

The rearrangement uses TRBV7-9 and TRBJ1-2; weak D call: TRBD1 (5 bases). The CDR3 has 14 amino acids. Trimming left V 1 base short and J 6 bases short, with 12 bases between. CDR1 and CDR2 (germline): SEHNR, FQNEAQ (reference sequence). CDR3 sequence: CASSLDRQTDGYTF. The CDR3 nucleotides read TGTGCCAGCAGCTTAGACAGGCAAACTGATGGCTACACCTTC.